This TCR beta chain was profiled in a study of breast tumors, draining lymph nodes, adjacent tissues (TCRdb year 2016). The study in broad terms: TCR beta repertoires were compared across tumor, adjacent nontumor tissue and axillary lymph nodes obtained from breast cancer patients. In human breast cancer, the study set out to evaluate how tumor, surrounding tissue and draining lymph node repertoires relate to one another and whether T cells may move between these sites.

To note about this clonotype: Its antigen is unknown. Base quality data are lacking; no much larger clone is found one base away.

The full study reports these points: A scenario in which most tumor T cells derive from the lymph node and then expand within tumor tissue was judged to be consistent with the data. The conclusion that tumor T cells originate in lymph nodes was presented as consistent with a hypothesis rather than as directly demonstrated. Tumor T-cell repertoires showed less diversity than lymph node repertoires and more diversity than nontumor tissue repertoires, and tumor T-cell repertoires showed preferential V and J gene usage. In luminal-like breast cancer, tumor and nontumor tissue repertoires resembled each other significantly more than in basal-like breast cancer.

Sequenced using an Illumina HiSeq 2000. TCR beta chain libraries were generated through multiplex PCR amplification. High-throughput sequencing was used to analyze the amplified TCR beta chain products. The public sequencing data were trimmed at Q25 with fastp and processed into clonotypes with MiXCR by TCRdb, which kept only in-frame beta chains. Every distinct CDR3 protein forms one entry, paired with its most common genes and DNA. The sample table shows some 66,000 distinct CDR3 sequences, and 45% to 65% are seen once. The ten largest clones take up less than 20% of the sample. Including cysteine and phenylalanine, the CDR3 has 15 amino acids. Only the CDR3 part of the read is kept: 45 bases, read in frame from the first base. The V end loses 4 bases and the J end loses 0 bases, and a stretch of 13 bases separates them. The germline V gene gives CDR1 as MGHRA and CDR2 as YSYEKL.

The sequence links TRBV4-1 to TRBJ2-7; the D segment could be TRBD2, given 5 matching bases. The sequenced material came from breast tumor tissue. The receptor was derived from a female donor with breast cancer. Some clones in this sample may be carry-over from other donors' samples. In nucleotide form, the sequence is TGCGCCAGCAGCCCCTTAGCGTTTAGCTCCTACGAGCAGTACTTC. The translation is CASSPLAFSSYEQYF.